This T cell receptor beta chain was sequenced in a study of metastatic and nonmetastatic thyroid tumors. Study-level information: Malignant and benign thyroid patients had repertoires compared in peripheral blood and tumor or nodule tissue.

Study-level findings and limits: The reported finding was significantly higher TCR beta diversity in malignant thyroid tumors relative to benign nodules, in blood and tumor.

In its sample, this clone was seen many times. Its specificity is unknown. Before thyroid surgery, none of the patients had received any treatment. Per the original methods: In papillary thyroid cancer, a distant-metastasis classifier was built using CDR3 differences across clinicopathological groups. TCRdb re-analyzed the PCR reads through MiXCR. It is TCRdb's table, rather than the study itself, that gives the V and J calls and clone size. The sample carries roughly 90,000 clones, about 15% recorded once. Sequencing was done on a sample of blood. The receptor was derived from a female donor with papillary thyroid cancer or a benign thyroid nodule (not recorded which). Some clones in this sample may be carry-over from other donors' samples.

The chain's CDR3 is CATSDPGQGGNQETQYF. The CDR3 bases are TGTGCCACCAGTGATCCCGGACAGGGGGGAAACCAAGAGACCCAGTACTTC. J is TRBJ2-5 and V is TRBV24-1; TRBD1 matches 10 bases. The V segment lost 3 bases and the J segment 0 bases; nucleotides outside the gene matches: 6. The CDR3 has 17 residues. Per the germline V gene, CDR1 is KGHDR and CDR2 is SFDVKD.